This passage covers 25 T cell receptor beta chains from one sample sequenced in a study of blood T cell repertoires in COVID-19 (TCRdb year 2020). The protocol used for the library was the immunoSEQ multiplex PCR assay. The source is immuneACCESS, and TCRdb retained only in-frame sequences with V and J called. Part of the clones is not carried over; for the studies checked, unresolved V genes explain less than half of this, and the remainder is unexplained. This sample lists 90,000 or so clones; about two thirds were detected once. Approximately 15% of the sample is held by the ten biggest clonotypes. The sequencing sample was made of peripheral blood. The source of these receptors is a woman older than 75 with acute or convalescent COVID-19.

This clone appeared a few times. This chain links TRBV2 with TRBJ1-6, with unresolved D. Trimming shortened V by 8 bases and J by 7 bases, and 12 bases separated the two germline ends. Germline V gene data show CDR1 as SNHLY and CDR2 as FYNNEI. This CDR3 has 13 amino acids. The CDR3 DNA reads TGTGCCAGCGGGTTAAACAGAAATTCACCCCTCCACTTT. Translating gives CASGLNRNSPLHF.

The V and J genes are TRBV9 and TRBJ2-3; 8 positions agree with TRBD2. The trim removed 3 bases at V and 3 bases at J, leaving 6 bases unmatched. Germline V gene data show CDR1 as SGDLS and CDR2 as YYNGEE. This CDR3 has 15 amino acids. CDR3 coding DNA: TGTGCCAGCAGCGCATCGGGGGGGCCGACAGATACGCAGTATTTT. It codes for CASSASGGPTDTQYF.

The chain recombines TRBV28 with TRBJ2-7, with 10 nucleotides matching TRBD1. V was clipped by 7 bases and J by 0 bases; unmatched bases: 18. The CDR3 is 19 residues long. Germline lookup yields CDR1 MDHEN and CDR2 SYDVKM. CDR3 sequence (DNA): TGTGCCAGCATTCCCGGGGGGACAGGGGAAAAGGGCGCCTCCTACGAGCAGTACTTC. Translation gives CASIPGGTGEKGASYEQYF. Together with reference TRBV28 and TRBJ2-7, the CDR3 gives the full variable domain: DVKVTQSSRYLVKRTGEKVFLECVQDMDHENMFWYRQDPGLGLRLIYFSYDVKMKEKGDIPEGYSVSREKKERFSLILESASTNQTSMYLCASIPGGTGEKGASYEQYFGPGTRLTVT.

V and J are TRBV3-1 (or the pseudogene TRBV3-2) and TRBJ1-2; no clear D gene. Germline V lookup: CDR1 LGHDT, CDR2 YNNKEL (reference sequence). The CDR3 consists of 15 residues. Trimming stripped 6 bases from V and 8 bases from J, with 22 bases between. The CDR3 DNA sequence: TGTGCCAGCAGTAGCCGGCTAGGGAGGCGGGAGGGCTACACCTTC. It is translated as CASSSRLGRREGYTF.

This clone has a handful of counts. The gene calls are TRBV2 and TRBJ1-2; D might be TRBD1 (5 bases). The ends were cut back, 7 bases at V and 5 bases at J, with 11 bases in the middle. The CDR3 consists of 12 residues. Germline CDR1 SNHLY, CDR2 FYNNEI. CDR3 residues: CASNGGGYGYTF. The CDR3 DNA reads TGTGCCAGCAATGGGGGAGGTTATGGCTACACCTTC.

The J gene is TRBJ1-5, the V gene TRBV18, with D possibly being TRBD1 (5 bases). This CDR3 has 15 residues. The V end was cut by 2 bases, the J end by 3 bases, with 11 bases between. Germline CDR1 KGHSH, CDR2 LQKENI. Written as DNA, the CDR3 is TGTGCCAGCTCACCAGGGACGGACTACAATCAGCCCCAGCATTTT. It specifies CASSPGTDYNQPQHF.

CDR3 bases: TGTGCCAGCAGCTTAGTAGTTTTCCGACAGGGGCGGACCGGGGAGCTGTTTTTT. Protein sequence: CASSLVVFRQGRTGELFF. This sequence joins TRBV7-9 and TRBJ2-2; 8 bases agree with TRBD1. This CDR3 spans 18 amino acids. CDR1 and CDR2 from the germline V gene are SEHNR and FQNEAQ (reference sequence). Germline trimming cut 1 base from V and 5 bases from J; bases unmatched to any gene: 12.

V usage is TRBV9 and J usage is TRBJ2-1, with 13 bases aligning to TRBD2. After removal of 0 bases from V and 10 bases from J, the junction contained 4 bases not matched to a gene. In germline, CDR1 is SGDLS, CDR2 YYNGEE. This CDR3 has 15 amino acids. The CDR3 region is CASSVGGLAGEEQFF. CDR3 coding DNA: TGTGCCAGCAGCGTAGGAGGACTAGCGGGGGAGGAGCAGTTCTTC.

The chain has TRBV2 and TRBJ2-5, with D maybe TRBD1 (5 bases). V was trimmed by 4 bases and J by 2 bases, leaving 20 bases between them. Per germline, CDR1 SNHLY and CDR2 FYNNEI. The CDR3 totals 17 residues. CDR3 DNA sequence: TGTGCCAGCAGTGTGGACGCTACAGGCGAGTTGCAAGAGACCCAGTACTTC. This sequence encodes CASSVDATGELQETQYF.

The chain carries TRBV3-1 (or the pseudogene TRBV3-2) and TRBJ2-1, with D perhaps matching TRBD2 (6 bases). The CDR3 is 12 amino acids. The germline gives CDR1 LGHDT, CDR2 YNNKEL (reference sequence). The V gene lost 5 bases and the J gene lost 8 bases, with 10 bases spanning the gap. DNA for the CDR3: TGTGCCAGCAGCTTCACGGGGGATGAGCAGTTCTTC. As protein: CASSFTGDEQFF.

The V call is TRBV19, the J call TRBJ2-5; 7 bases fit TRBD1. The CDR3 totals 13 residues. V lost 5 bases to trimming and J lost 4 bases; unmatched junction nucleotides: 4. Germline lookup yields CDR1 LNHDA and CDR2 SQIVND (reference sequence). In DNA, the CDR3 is TGTGCCAGTAGTGAGGGGGCGCGAGAGACCCAGTACTTC. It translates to CASSEGARETQYF. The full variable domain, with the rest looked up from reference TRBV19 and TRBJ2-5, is DGGITQSPKYLFRKEGQNVTLSCEQNLNHDAMYWYRQDPGQGLRLIYYSQIVNDFQKGDIAEGYSVSREKKESFPLTVTSAQKNPTAFYLCASSEGARETQYFGPGTRLLVL.

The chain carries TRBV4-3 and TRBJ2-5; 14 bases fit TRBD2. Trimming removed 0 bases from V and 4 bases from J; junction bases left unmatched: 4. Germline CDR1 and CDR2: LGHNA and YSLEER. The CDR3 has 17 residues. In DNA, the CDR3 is TGCGCCAGCAGCCAAGATTGGACTAGCGGGGGGCCAGAGACCCAGTACTTC. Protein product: CASSQDWTSGGPETQYF.

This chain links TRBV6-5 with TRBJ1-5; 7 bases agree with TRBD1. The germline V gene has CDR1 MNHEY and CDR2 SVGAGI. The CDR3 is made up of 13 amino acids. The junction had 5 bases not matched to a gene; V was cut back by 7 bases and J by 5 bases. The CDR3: CASKLQGDQPQHF. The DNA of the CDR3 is TGTGCCAGCAAACTTCAGGGGGATCAGCCCCAGCATTTT.

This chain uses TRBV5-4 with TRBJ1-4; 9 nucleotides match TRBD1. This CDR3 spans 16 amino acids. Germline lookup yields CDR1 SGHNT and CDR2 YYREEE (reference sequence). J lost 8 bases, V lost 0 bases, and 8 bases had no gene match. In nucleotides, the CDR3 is TGTGCCAGCAGCTTGGTGGGGACAGGGCGAGGCGAAAAACTGTTTTTT. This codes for CASSLVGTGRGEKLFF.

CDR3 nucleotides: TGTGCCACCTGGGGGGACAGGGGGTACAATGAGCAGTTCTTC. It codes for CATWGDRGYNEQFF. The chain carries TRBV15 and TRBJ2-1; TRBD1 agrees at 11 bases. J lost 4 bases, V lost 8 bases, and 4 bases had no gene match. The germline V gene encodes CDR1 LNHNV and CDR2 YYDKDF (reference sequence). This CDR3 comprises 14 residues.

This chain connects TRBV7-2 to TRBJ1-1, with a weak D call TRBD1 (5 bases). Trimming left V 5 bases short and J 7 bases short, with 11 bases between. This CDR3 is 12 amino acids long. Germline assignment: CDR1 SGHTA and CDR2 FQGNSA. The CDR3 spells CASSGWRGEAFF. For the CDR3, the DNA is TGTGCCAGCAGCGGCTGGAGGGGTGAAGCTTTCTTT.

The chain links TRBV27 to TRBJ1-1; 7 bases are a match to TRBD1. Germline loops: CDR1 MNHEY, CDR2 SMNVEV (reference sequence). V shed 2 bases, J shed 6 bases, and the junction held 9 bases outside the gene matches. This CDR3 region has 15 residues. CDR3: CASSLTRTGRSEAFF. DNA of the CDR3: TGTGCCAGCAGTTTAACGAGGACAGGTCGCTCTGAAGCTTTCTTT.

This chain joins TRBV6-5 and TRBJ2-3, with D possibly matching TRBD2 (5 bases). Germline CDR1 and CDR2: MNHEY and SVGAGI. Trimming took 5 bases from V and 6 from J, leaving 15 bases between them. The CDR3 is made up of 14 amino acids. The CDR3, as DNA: TGTGCCAGCAGTCTGGACTCCCCCCCGGATACGCAGTATTTT. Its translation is CASSLDSPPDTQYF.

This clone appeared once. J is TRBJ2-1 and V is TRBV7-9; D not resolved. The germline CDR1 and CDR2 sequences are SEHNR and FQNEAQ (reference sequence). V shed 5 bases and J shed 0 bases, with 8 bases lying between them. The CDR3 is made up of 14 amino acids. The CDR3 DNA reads TGTGCCAGCAGCCCTTCTCTCTCCTACAATGAGCAGTTCTTC. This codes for CASSPSLSYNEQFF.

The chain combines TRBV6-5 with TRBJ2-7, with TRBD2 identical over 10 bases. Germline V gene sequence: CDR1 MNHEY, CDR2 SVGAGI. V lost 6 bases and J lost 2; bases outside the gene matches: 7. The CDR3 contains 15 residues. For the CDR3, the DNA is TGTGCCAGCAGATCAACTAGCGGGGAGACCTACGAGCAGTACTTC. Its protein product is CASRSTSGETYEQYF.

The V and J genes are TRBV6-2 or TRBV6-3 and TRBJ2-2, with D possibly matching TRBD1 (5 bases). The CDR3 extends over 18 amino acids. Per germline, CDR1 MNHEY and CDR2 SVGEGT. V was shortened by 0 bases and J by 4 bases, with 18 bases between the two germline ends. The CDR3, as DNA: TGTGCCAGCAGTTACTCCGACGAATTAGGGGCCAGCACCGGGGAGCTGTTTTTT. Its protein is CASSYSDELGASTGELFF.

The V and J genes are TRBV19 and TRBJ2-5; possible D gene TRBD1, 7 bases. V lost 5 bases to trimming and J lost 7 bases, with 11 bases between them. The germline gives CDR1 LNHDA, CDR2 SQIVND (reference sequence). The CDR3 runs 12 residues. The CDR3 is CASSAQGGTQYF. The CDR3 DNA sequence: TGTGCCAGTAGTGCCCAGGGGGGGACCCAGTACTTC.

As DNA, the CDR3 is TGTGCCAGCAGCCAAGCCCTAGGGGCGGGGGTCTACAATGAGCAGTTCTTC. This codes for CASSQALGAGVYNEQFF. This chain links TRBV4-2 with TRBJ2-1; TRBD2 matches 7 bases. Trimming cost V 1 base and J 3 bases; bases outside gene matches: 9. Germline V gene data show CDR1 as LGHNA and CDR2 as YNFKEQ. The CDR3 consists of 17 residues.

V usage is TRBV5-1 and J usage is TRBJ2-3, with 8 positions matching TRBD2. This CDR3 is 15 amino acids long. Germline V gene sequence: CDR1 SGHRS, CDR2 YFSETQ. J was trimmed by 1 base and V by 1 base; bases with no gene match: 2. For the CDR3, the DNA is TGCGCCAGCAGCTTGCTGCGGGGGGGCACAGATACGCAGTATTTT. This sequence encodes CASSLLRGGTDTQYF.

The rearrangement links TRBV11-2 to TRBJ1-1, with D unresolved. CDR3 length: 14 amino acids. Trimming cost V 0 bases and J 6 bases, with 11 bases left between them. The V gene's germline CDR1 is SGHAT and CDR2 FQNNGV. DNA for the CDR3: TGTGCCAGCAGCTTAGATCGCACCACAGCTGAAGCTTTCTTT. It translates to CASSLDRTTAEAFF.